The 9 T cell receptor beta chains below come from one sample, sequenced in a study of blood T cell repertoires in COVID-19. Libraries were prepared by immunoSEQ multiplex PCR; TCRdb keeps only in-frame clonotypes and omits some of them. Of around 170,000 clones in the sample, around 83% were seen once. The sequencing sample was made of peripheral blood. The receptor set was obtained from a man in his 70s who had recovered from COVID-19.

This rearrangement joins TRBV11-2 to TRBJ2-7; a weak D match, TRBD2 (7 bases). Germline values: CDR1 SGHAT, CDR2 FQNNGV. The CDR3 has 12 amino acids. In DNA form, the CDR3 reads TGTGCGGGGGGGCGAAGCTCCTACGAGCAGTACTTC. Encoded protein: CAGGRSSYEQYF.

The chain couples TRBV30 to TRBJ1-1, with a possible D match to TRBD1 (5 bases). This CDR3 region has 13 residues. The V gene's germline CDR1 is GTSNPN and CDR2 SVGIG (reference sequence). The V end was cut by 1 base, the J end by 7 bases, with 13 bases between. The chain's CDR3 is CAWSGGQTIEAFF. The CDR3 coding sequence is TGTGCCTGGAGTGGCGGACAAACCATTGAAGCTTTCTTT. Based on the CDR3 plus reference TRBV30 and TRBJ1-1, the full variable domain is SQTIHQWPATLVQPVGSPLSLECTVEGTSNPNLYWYRQAAGRGLQLLFYSVGIGQISSEVPQNLSASRPQDRQFILSSKKLLLSDSGFYLCAWSGGQTIEAFFGQGTRLTVV.

To note about this clone: Other nucleotide sequences from this sample produce the same CDR3. V and J are TRBV6-1 and TRBJ2-1; D is unclear. Germline lookup yields CDR1 MNHNS and CDR2 SASEGT. Trimming stripped 1 base from V and 4 bases from J, with 5 bases between. This CDR3 has 13 residues. CDR3 DNA sequence: TGTGCCAGCAGTGAAGGTCGTTACAATGAGCAGTTCTTC. Protein: CASSEGRYNEQFF.

This clone occurred a few times. This chain joins TRBV19 and TRBJ2-1, with TRBD2 identical over 7 bases. With 4 bases clipped from V and 5 bases from J, the junction kept 14 bases outside the gene matches. This CDR3 comprises 17 residues. Germline V gene lookup returns CDR1 LNHDA and CDR2 SQIVND (reference sequence). The CDR3 DNA follows: TGTGCCAGTAGTAATCCCCCATATGCGGGAGAACACAATGAGCAGTTCTTC. Its translation: CASSNPPYAGEHNEQFF.

The chain joins TRBV9 to TRBJ2-4; D is perhaps TRBD1 (6 bases). Per the germline V gene, CDR1 is SGDLS and CDR2 is YYNGEE. V was trimmed by 2 bases and J by 3 bases, leaving 24 bases between them. The CDR3 has 19 amino acids. The CDR3 DNA reads as TGTGCCAGCAGCGTGGGTGACACAGGGACCTATGCAATCAAAAACATTCAGTACTTC. Its protein product is CASSVGDTGTYAIKNIQYF.

The CDR3 region has the DNA TGTGCCAGCTCACCACCGGTAGGGGACACTAACTATGGCTACACCTTC. Translated, it gives CASSPPVGDTNYGYTF. This chain connects TRBV18 to TRBJ1-2; D perhaps matches TRBD1 (6 bases). The CDR3 is made up of 16 amino acids. In germline, CDR1 is KGHSH, CDR2 LQKENI. Trimming removed 0 bases from V and 0 bases from J, with 11 bases in between.

The chain is built from TRBV12-3 or TRBV12-4 and TRBJ2-7; unclear D gene. V was cut by 5 bases and J by 2 bases, with 10 bases left in between. The CDR3 spans 13 residues. CDR3 residues: CASSLRVPYEQYF. In DNA form, the CDR3 reads TGTGCCAGCAGTCTGCGCGTCCCCTACGAGCAGTACTTC.

V and J are TRBV6-1 and TRBJ2-1; 12 nucleotides agree with TRBD2. The CDR3 has 16 residues. Germline V gene data show CDR1 as MNHNS and CDR2 as SASEGT. After removal of 4 bases from V and 5 bases from J, the junction contained 6 bases not matched to a gene. As DNA, the CDR3 is TGTGCCAGCAGTGCAAGGACTAGCGGGGCGAACAATGAGCAGTTCTTC. It translates to CASSARTSGANNEQFF.

This clone was observed a single time. The V and J genes are TRBV7-6 and TRBJ1-1; TRBD1 might be the D (5 bases). The CDR3 runs to 13 residues. Trimming cost V 5 bases and J 4 bases, with 11 bases left between them. Germline assignment: CDR1 SGHVS and CDR2 FNYEAQ. CDR3 sequence reads: CASSQSGGTEAFF. The CDR3 nucleotides are TGTGCCAGCAGCCAATCCGGGGGCACTGAAGCTTTCTTT. The full variable domain, with the rest looked up from reference TRBV7-6 and TRBJ1-1, is GAGVSQSPRYKVTKRGQDVALRCDPISGHVSLYWYRQALGQGPEFLTYFNYEAQQDKSGLPNDRFSAERPEGSISTLTIQRTEQRDSAMYRCASSQSGGTEAFFGQGTRLTVV.